Each of the 18 T cell receptor beta chains below was sequenced from the same sample in a study of T cell repertoires in cytomegalovirus infection. TCRdb recomputed calls from the reads with MiXCR, one row per CDR3 protein. The table lists 630,000 or so distinct CDR3 sequences, roughly 24% of them singletons, with 7.5% to 9% in the top ten. Sequenced input: CD8+ T cells from PBMCs. These receptors were collected from a human donor in good health (CMV status not recorded). Some clones in this sample may be carry-over from other donors' samples.

In this sample, this clonotype turned up many times. This chain joins TRBV7-9 and TRBJ2-2, with D unresolved. The CDR3 spans 12 residues. Trimming pared 6 bases from V and 4 bases from J, leaving 6 bases between. The germline CDR1 and CDR2 sequences are SEHNR and FQNEAQ (reference sequence). The CDR3 DNA reads as TGTGCCAGCAGATGGCCCACCGGGGAGCTGTTTTTT. It is translated as CASRWPTGELFF.

The chain carries TRBV27 and TRBJ1-2; D is perhaps TRBD1 (5 bases). From germline, CDR1 is MNHEY and CDR2 SMNVEV (reference sequence). V was cut by 0 bases and J by 4 bases, with 12 bases left in between. The length of the CDR3 is 15 residues. The CDR3 nucleotides read TGTGCCAGCAGTTTATCAGGAGAGGGGTTCTATGGCTACACCTTC. This translates into CASSLSGEGFYGYTF.

The chain is built from TRBV12-3 or TRBV12-4 and TRBJ2-7; D not certain. V was shortened by 0 bases and J by 3 bases, with 6 bases between the two germline ends. The CDR3 sequence is 13 residues long. The CDR3 loop reads CASSLASYYEQYV. CDR3 bases: TGTGCCAGCAGTTTAGCCAGCTACTACGAGCAGTACGTC.

This clonotype was found many times. The chain has TRBV7-9 and TRBJ2-1, with D possibly TRBD1 on 5 matching bases. The CDR3 length is 15 residues. Trimming took off 5 bases at V and 0 bases at J, with 11 bases between the two ends. The V gene's germline CDR1 is SEHNR and CDR2 FQNEAQ (reference sequence). CDR3 residues: CASSQTASSYNEQFF. As DNA, the CDR3 is TGTGCCAGCAGCCAGACAGCGAGCTCCTACAATGAGCAGTTCTTC.

This clonotype showed up many times. The chain employs TRBV7-9 and TRBJ2-3, with D unclear. V was trimmed by 5 bases and J by 2 bases, leaving 5 bases between them. Germline V gene data show CDR1 as SEHNR and CDR2 as FQNEAQ (reference sequence). This CDR3 region has 12 residues. CDR3 sequence (DNA): TGTGCCAGCAGCCTACTCACAGATACGCAGTATTTT. Encoded protein: CASSLLTDTQYF.

This clonotype was observed a handful of times. This chain connects TRBV19 to TRBJ1-1, with D uncertain. The germline V gene has CDR1 LNHDA and CDR2 SQIVND (reference sequence). V lost 5 bases, J lost 9 bases, and 13 bases lay in between. The CDR3 contains 12 residues. CDR3 DNA: TGTGCCAGTAGTTACGTCCGGGATCAAGCTTTCTTT. Translating it yields CASSYVRDQAFF.

The chain combines TRBV28 with TRBJ2-7; 10 positions agree with TRBD1. There are 15 residues in the CDR3. Germline lookup yields CDR1 MDHEN and CDR2 SYDVKM. V shed 5 bases and J 5 bases; nucleotides not matched to a gene: 9. CDR3 bases: TGTGCCAGCAGTACCCGGGACAGGGGAGTCAACGAGCAGTACGTC. It specifies CASSTRDRGVNEQYV.

This rearrangement joins TRBV15 to TRBJ1-3; 7 bases align to TRBD1. The CDR3 length is 17 residues. Germline values: CDR1 LNHNV, CDR2 YYDKDF (reference sequence). With V trimmed by 3 bases and J by 1 base, 9 bases remained unmatched. For the CDR3, the DNA is TGTGCCACCAGCAGTGGTTGGGGACAGCTATCTGGAAACACCATATATTTT. Translated: CATSSGWGQLSGNTIYF.

There are a few counts of this clonotype. V usage is TRBV10-3 and J usage is TRBJ1-3, with D possibly being TRBD1 (6 bases). The V end was cut by 2 bases, the J end by 9 bases, with 11 bases between. Germline V CDR1 and CDR2: ENHRY, SYGVKD. This CDR3 region has 13 residues. The CDR3 coding sequence is TGTGCCATCAGTGAGGAGGACAGAAGCACCATATATTTT. It encodes CAISEEDRSTIYF.

The V and J genes are TRBV20-1 and TRBJ2-7; D not certain. CDR3 length: 14 amino acids. From germline, CDR1 is DFQATT and CDR2 SNEGSKA (reference sequence). V lost 3 bases and J lost 0, with 12 bases in between. DNA for the CDR3: TGCAGTGCTAGGGGTCTCAACCGCTCCTACGAGCAGTACTTC. Translation gives CSARGLNRSYEQYF.

This rearrangement joins TRBV2 to TRBJ1-6; D gene unclear. CDR3 length equals 15 residues. The V end lost 3 bases, the J end lost 6 bases, and 12 bases lay between the germline ends. Per germline, CDR1 SNHLY and CDR2 FYNNEI. CDR3 region: CASSEVAAANSPLHF. CDR3 in DNA: TGTGCCAGCAGTGAGGTGGCAGCGGCTAATTCACCCCTCCACTTT.

In its sample, this clonotype was seen a few times. The V call is TRBV7-9, the J call TRBJ1-2; D gene ambiguous. The V gene's germline CDR1 is SEHNR and CDR2 FQNEAQ (reference sequence). The CDR3 sequence is 13 residues long. Between the trimmed V and J ends, which lost 6 bases and 2 bases, there was a span of 10 bases. CDR3 sequence (DNA): TGTGCCAGCAGTTCGGCAGTGAACTATGGCTACACCTTC. Residues: CASSSAVNYGYTF.

This sequence joins TRBV6-1 and TRBJ2-5; D might be TRBD2 (6 bases). CDR1 MNHNS and CDR2 SASEGT come from the germline V gene. V was shortened by 5 bases and J by 2 bases, with 18 bases between the two germline ends. The CDR3 is 16 residues long. The CDR3 is CASSPGTRHMQETQYF. As DNA, the CDR3 is TGTGCCAGCAGTCCGGGGACTCGTCATATGCAAGAGACCCAGTACTTC.

Note on this clonotype: Since a much larger clone is just one base distant, this may be a read error. CDR3 protein: CASSPSRGEQYF. The CDR3 bases are TGTGCCAGCAGCCCTAGCAGGGGTGAGCAGTACTTC. The rearrangement links TRBV7-2 to TRBJ2-7; TRBD1 might be the D (6 bases). Per germline, CDR1 SGHTA and CDR2 FQGNSA. The CDR3 length is 12 residues. V lost 5 bases and J lost 7, with 12 bases in between.

V and J are TRBV27 and TRBJ2-7, with D maybe TRBD1 (6 bases). This CDR3 is built from 14 residues. Trimming left V 3 bases short and J 1 base short, with 10 bases between. Germline assignment: CDR1 MNHEY and CDR2 SMNVEV (reference sequence). CDR3 DNA: TGTGCCAGCAGTTTGGACAGCGTTTCCTACGAGCAGTACTTC. Amino acid sequence: CASSLDSVSYEQYF.

In its sample, this clonotype was seen a few times. The chain links TRBV9 to TRBJ1-2, with 9 bases aligning to TRBD1. J lost 6 bases, V lost 1 base, and 10 bases had no gene match. The CDR3 has 16 amino acids. CDR1 is SGDLS and CDR2 is YYNGEE in the germline V gene. The CDR3 bases are TGTGCCAGCAGCGTATTTTCCCGACAGGGGGAAAATGGCTACACCTTC. Protein: CASSVFSRQGENGYTF.

This clonotype was counted at least ten times. The gene calls are TRBV7-2 and TRBJ2-7; 7 bases are a match to TRBD1. The CDR3 has 15 amino acids. Germline V gene sequence: CDR1 SGHTA, CDR2 FQGNSA. J was trimmed by 0 bases and V by 5 bases; bases with no gene match: 7. CDR3 nucleotide sequence: TGTGCCAGCAGCCCAGGGGGATACCCCTCCTACGAGCAGTACTTC. This codes for CASSPGGYPSYEQYF.

The V gene is TRBV12-3 or TRBV12-4, the J gene TRBJ1-2, with a tentative D call TRBD1 (6 bases). Trimming took 7 bases from V and 8 from J, leaving 17 bases between them. The CDR3 spans 13 residues. The CDR3 sequence: CASTLAGEVGYTF. CDR3 DNA sequence: TGTGCCAGCACCCTCGCAGGGGAGGTCGGCTACACCTTC.